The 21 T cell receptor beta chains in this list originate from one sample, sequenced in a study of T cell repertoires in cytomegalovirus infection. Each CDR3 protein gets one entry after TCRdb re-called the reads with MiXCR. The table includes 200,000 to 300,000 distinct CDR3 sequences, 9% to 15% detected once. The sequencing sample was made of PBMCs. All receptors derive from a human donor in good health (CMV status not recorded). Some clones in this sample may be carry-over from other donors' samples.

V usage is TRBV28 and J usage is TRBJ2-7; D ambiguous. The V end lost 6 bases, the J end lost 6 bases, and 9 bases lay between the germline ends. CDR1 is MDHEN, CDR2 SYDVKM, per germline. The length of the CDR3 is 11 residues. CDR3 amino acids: CASSNTREQYF. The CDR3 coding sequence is TGTGCCAGCAGCAACACACGCGAGCAGTACTTC. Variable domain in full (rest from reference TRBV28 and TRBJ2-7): DVKVTQSSRYLVKRTGEKVFLECVQDMDHENMFWYRQDPGLGLRLIYFSYDVKMKEKGDIPEGYSVSREKKERFSLILESASTNQTSMYLCASSNTREQYFGPGTRLTVT.

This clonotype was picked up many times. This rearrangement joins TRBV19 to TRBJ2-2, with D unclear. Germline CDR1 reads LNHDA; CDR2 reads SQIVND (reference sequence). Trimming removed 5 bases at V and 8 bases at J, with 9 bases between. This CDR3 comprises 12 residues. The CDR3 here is CASSSMTGELFF. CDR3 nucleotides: TGTGCCAGTAGTTCAATGACGGGGGAGCTGTTTTTT.

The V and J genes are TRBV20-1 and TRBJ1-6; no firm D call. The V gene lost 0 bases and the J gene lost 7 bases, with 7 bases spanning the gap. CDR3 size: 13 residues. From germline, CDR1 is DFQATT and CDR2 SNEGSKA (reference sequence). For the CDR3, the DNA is TGCAGTGCTAGAGATAGGAGCAATTCACCCCTCCACTTT. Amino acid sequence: CSARDRSNSPLHF.

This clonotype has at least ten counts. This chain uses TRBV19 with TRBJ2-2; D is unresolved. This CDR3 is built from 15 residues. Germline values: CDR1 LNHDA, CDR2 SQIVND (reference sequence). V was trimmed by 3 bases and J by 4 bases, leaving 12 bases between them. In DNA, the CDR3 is TGTGCCAGTAGTATTAAAGGGTCGGGCACCGGGGAGCTGTTTTTT. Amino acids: CASSIKGSGTGELFF. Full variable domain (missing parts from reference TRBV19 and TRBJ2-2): DGGITQSPKYLFRKEGQNVTLSCEQNLNHDAMYWYRQDPGQGLRLIYYSQIVNDFQKGDIAEGYSVSREKKESFPLTVTSAQKNPTAFYLCASSIKGSGTGELFFGEGSRLTVL.

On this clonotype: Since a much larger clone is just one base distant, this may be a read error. The CDR3 region is CASSHLRNSPLHF. CDR3 coding DNA: TGTGCCAGCAGCCACCTGAGGAATTCACCCCTCCACTTT. The chain links TRBV5-6 to TRBJ1-6; unclear D gene. Germline assignment: CDR1 SGHDT and CDR2 YYEEEE. The ends were cut back, 4 bases at V and 7 bases at J, with 9 bases in the middle. This CDR3 comprises 13 residues. Filled out from reference TRBV5-6 and TRBJ1-6, the complete variable domain reads DAGVTQSPTHLIKTRGQQVTLRCSPKSGHDTVSWYQQALGQGPQFIFQYYEEEERQRGNFPDRFSGHQFPNYSSELNVNALLLGDSALYLCASSHLRNSPLHFGNGTRLTVT.

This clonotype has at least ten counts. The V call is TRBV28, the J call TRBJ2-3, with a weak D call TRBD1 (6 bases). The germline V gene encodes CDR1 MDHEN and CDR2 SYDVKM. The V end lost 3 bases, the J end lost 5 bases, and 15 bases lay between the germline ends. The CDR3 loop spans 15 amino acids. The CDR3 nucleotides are TGTGCCAGCAGTTTGGGACAAAGGCCACAAGATACGCAGTATTTT. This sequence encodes CASSLGQRPQDTQYF.

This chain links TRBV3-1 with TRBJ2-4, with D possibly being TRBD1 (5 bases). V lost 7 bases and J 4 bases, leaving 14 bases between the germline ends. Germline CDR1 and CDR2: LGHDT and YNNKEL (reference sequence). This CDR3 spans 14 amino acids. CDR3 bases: TGTGCCAGCAACCACAGGACACAAAAAAACATTCAGTACTTC. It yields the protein CASNHRTQKNIQYF.

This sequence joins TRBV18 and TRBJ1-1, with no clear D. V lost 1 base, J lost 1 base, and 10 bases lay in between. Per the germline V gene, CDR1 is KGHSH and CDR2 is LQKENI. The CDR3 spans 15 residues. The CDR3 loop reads CASSPQTAQNTEAFF. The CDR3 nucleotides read TGTGCCAGCTCACCACAAACAGCCCAGAACACTGAAGCTTTCTTT.

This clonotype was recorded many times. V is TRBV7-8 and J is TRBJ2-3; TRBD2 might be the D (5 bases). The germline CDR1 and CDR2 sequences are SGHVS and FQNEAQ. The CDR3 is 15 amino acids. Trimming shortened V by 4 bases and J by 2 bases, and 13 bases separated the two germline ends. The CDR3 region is CASSSGVTVTDTQYF. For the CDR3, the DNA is TGTGCCAGCAGCTCCGGGGTCACCGTCACAGATACGCAGTATTTT.

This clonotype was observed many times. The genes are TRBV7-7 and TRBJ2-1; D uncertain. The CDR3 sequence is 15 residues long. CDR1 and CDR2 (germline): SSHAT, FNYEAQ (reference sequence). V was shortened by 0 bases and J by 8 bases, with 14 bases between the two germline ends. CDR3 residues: CASSLAPLPADEQFF. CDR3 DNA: TGTGCCAGCAGCTTAGCGCCTCTCCCAGCCGATGAGCAGTTCTTC.

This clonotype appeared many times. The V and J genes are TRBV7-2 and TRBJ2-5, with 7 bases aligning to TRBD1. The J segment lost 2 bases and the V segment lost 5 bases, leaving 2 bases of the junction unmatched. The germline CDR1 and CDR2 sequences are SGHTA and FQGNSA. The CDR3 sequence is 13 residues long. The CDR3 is CASSEQGQETQYF. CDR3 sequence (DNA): TGTGCCAGCAGCGAACAGGGGCAAGAGACCCAGTACTTC.

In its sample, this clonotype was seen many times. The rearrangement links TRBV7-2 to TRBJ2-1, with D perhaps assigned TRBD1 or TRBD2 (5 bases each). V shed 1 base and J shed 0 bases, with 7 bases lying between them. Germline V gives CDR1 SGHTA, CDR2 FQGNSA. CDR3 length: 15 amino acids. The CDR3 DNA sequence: TGTGCCAGCAGCTTAGAGGGGAGCTCCTACAATGAGCAGTTCTTC. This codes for CASSLEGSSYNEQFF.

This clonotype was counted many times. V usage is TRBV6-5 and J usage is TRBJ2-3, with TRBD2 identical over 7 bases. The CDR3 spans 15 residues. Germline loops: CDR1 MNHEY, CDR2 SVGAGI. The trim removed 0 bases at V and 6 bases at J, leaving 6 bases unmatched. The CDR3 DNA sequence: TGTGCCAGCAGTTACTCGAGAGTGGGGGGGGATACGCAGTATTTT. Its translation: CASSYSRVGGDTQYF.

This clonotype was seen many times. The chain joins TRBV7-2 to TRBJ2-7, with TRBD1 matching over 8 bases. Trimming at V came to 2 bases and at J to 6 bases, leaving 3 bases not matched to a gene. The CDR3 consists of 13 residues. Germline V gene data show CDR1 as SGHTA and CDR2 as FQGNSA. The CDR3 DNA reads TGTGCCAGCAGCTTAAGGACAGGGACCGAGCAGTACTTC. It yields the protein CASSLRTGTEQYF.

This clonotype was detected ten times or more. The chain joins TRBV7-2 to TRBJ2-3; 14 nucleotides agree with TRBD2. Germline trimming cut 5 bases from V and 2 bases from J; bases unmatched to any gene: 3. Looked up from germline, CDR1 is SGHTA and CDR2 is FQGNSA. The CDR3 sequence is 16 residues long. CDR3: CASSRTSGGLTDTQYF. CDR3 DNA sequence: TGTGCCAGCAGCCGGACTAGCGGGGGGCTCACAGATACGCAGTATTTT.

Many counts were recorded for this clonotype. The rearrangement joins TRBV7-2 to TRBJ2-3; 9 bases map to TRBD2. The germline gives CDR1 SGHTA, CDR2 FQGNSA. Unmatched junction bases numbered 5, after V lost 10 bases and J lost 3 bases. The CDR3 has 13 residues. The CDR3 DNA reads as TGTGCCACACGGGCGGGGGGGACAGATACGCAGTATTTT. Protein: CATRAGGTDTQYF.

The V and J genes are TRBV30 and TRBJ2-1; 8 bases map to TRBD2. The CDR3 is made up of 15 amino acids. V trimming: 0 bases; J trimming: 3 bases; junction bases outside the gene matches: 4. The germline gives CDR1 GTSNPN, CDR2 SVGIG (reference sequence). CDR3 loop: CAWSVGTRIYNEQFF. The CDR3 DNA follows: TGTGCCTGGAGTGTTGGGACTAGGATCTACAATGAGCAGTTCTTC.

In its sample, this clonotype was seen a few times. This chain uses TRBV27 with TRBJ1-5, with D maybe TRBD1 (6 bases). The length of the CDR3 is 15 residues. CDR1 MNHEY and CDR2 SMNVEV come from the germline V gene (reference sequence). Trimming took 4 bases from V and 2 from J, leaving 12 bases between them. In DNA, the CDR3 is TGTGCCAGCAGTTATAGCAGGGGCGGCAATCAGCCCCAGCATTTT. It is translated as CASSYSRGGNQPQHF.

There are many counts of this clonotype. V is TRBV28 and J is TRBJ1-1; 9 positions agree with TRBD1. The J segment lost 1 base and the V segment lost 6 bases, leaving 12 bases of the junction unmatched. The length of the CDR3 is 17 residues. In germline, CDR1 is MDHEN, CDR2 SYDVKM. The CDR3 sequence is CASRWTGTGIGNTEAFF. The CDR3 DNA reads TGTGCCAGCAGGTGGACCGGGACAGGGATCGGGAACACTGAAGCTTTCTTT.

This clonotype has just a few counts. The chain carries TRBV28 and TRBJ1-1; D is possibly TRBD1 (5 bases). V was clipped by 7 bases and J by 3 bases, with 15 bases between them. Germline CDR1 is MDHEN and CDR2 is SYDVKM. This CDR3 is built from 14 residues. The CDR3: CASTKGQRDTEAFF. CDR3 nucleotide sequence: TGTGCCAGCACCAAGGGGCAAAGAGACACTGAAGCTTTCTTT.

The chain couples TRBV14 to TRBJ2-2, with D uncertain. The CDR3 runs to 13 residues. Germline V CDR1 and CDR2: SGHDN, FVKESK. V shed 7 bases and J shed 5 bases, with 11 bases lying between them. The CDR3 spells CASNRVGTGELFF. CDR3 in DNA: TGTGCCAGCAATAGAGTTGGGACCGGGGAGCTGTTTTTT.